This TCR beta chain was sequenced for a study of post-analysis software for immune sequencing data. Study conclusions and caveats: Roughly five TRBV segments were more frequent in patients than controls; TRBV5-6, TRBV5-1 and TRBV20-1 belonged to this group. Relative to controls, patients with multiple sclerosis showed significantly lower normalized Chao1 diversity. Analysis by F measure revealed that same-batch samples clustered strongly together.

TCR beta cDNA libraries included unique molecular identifiers. Input populations of roughly 0.85 to 11 million T cells gave rise to 500,000 to 600,000 cDNA molecules. TCRdb processed the PCR reads anew with MiXCR; each CDR3 protein has one entry. The sample yields under 650,000 distinct CDR3 sequences, around 44% seen once. There are a few counts of this clonotype. What it binds is unknown. The length of the CDR3 is 13 residues. The ends lost 0 bases at V and 4 bases at J; junction bases unmatched: 2. CDR1 and CDR2 (germline): SQVTM, ANQGSEA. Sequencing was carried out using blood. This TCR was recovered from a girl between 10 and 17 years old with multiple sclerosis. J is TRBJ2-5 and V is TRBV29-1; TRBD1 agrees at 7 bases. The CDR3 nucleotides are TGCAGCGTTGAAGAGTACAGGGGAGAGACCCAGTACTTC. It encodes CSVEEYRGETQYF.